What follows are 8 T cell receptor beta chains derived from one specimen sequenced in a study of blood T cell repertoires in COVID-19. Sequencing was performed with immunoSEQ multiplex PCR; in TCRdb, only in-frame clones are kept and a portion is missing. The top ten clones hold approximately 8.2% of a sample with 150,000 to 200,000 clones, approximately 86% of them seen once. Material: peripheral blood. These receptors all stem from a woman of 80 years or more with COVID-19, enrolled during active disease.

J is TRBJ1-2 and V is TRBV10-3; maybe TRBD1 (6 bases). The CDR3 has 16 amino acids. Germline V gives CDR1 ENHRY, CDR2 SYGVKD. V was shortened by 4 bases and J by 7 bases, with 22 bases between the two germline ends. CDR3 bases: TGTGCCATCAGTGGGATCACAGGGTCGTCGGAAGGTGGCTACACCTTC. This gives the protein CAISGITGSSEGGYTF.

CDR3 residues: CASSLPRGERGDTQYF. CDR3 nucleotides: TGTGCCAGCAGCCTCCCCCGCGGAGAACGTGGAGATACGCAGTATTTT. V is TRBV3-1 (or the pseudogene TRBV3-2) and J is TRBJ2-3; no reliable D call. Trimming took off 4 bases at V and 5 bases at J, with 19 bases between the two ends. The CDR3 sequence is 16 residues long. From germline, CDR1 is LGHDT and CDR2 YNNKEL (reference sequence).

The chain combines TRBV10-3 with TRBJ1-1, with 8 nucleotides matching TRBD1. Losses at the gene ends were 6 bases for V and 0 bases for J; bases not matched to a gene: 3. The V gene's germline CDR1 is ENHRY and CDR2 SYGVKD. The CDR3 is 14 residues long. CDR3 in amino acids: CAIRGTGLNTEAFF. The CDR3 nucleotides read TGTGCCATCAGGGGGACAGGTCTGAACACTGAAGCTTTCTTT.

CDR3 nucleotide sequence: TGTGCCAGCAGCACGACAGCAGGGGGGTTGGCTTTCTTT. Translated: CASSTTAGGLAFF. V usage is TRBV2 and J usage is TRBJ1-1; 7 bases agree with TRBD1. After removal of 6 bases from V and 11 bases from J, the junction contained 12 bases not matched to a gene. The CDR3 is made up of 13 amino acids. Germline CDR1 reads SNHLY; CDR2 reads FYNNEI.

The chain uses TRBV5-6 and TRBJ2-2, with 14 bases lining up with TRBD2. J gave up 3 bases and V 3 bases, and 7 bases lay outside the gene matches. This CDR3 is built from 18 residues. Per germline, CDR1 SGHDT and CDR2 YYEEEE. Here the CDR3 DNA reads TGTGCCAGCAGCTCCCTGACTAGCGGGAGGGCCTACACCGGGGAGCTGTTTTTT. Amino acids: CASSSLTSGRAYTGELFF.

The chain links TRBV2 to TRBJ2-7; possibly TRBD1 for D (6 bases). This CDR3 is built from 13 residues. In germline, CDR1 is SNHLY, CDR2 FYNNEI. The ends were cut back, 7 bases at V and 2 bases at J, with 12 bases in the middle. CDR3 region: CASNGQNTYEQYF. The CDR3 DNA follows: TGTGCCAGCAATGGACAGAACACCTACGAGCAGTACTTC.

V and J are TRBV11-2 and TRBJ2-7; TRBD1 matches at 9 bases. Germline values: CDR1 SGHAT, CDR2 FQNNGV. This CDR3 comprises 13 residues. V shed 5 bases and J 10 bases; nucleotides not matched to a gene: 9. The CDR3 reads CASSPRDRVSQYF. CDR3 in DNA: TGTGCCAGCAGCCCTCGGGACAGGGTTAGTCAGTACTTC.

The J gene is TRBJ2-7, the V gene TRBV18; 7 bases line up with TRBD1. Trimming removed 6 bases from V and 3 bases from J; junction bases left unmatched: 11. This CDR3 region has 15 residues. Looked up from germline, CDR1 is KGHSH and CDR2 is LQKENI. CDR3 sequence reads: CASSEKTGQIYEQYF. CDR3 sequence (DNA): TGTGCCAGCTCTGAAAAAACGGGACAGATCTACGAGCAGTACTTC.